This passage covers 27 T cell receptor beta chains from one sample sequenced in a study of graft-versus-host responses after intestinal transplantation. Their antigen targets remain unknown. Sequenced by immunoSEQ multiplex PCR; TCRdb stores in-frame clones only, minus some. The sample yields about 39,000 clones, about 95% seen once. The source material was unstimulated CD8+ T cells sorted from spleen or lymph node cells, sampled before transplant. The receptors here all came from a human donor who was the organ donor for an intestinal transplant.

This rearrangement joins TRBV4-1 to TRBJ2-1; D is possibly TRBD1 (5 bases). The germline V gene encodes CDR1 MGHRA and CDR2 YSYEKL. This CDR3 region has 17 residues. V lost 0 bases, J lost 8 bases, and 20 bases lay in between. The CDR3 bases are TGCGCCAGCAGCCAAGATCCGAACTTGGACACTATCGATGAGCAGTTCTTC. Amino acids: CASSQDPNLDTIDEQFF.

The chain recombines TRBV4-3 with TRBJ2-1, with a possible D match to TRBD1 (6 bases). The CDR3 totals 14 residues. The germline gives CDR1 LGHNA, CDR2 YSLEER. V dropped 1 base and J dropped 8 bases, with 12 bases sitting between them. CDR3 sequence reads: CASSQATGLDEQFF. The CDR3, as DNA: TGCGCCAGCAGCCAAGCGACAGGCTTGGATGAGCAGTTCTTC.

CDR3 in amino acids: CASALRTPSSYEQYF. The CDR3 DNA is TGTGCCAGCGCCCTACGGACTCCGAGCTCCTACGAGCAGTACTTC. This sequence joins TRBV6-5 and TRBJ2-7; tentative D call: TRBD2 (5 bases). V was pared by 8 bases and J by 0 bases, with 17 bases between. Germline-derived CDR1 and CDR2 are MNHEY and SVGAGI. The CDR3 is made up of 15 amino acids.

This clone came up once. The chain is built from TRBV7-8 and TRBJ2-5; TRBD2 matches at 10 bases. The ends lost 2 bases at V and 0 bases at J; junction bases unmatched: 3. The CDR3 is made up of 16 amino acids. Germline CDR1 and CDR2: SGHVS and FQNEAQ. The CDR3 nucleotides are TGTGCCAGCAGCTTACCCCTAGCGGGGGACCAAGAGACCCAGTACTTC. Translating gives CASSLPLAGDQETQYF.

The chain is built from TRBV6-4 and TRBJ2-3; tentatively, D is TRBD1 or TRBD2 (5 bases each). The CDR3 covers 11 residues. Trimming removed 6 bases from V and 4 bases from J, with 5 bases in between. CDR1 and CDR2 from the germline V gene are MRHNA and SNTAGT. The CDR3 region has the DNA TGTGCCAGCAGGGGGGCAGATACGCAGTATTTT. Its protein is CASRGADTQYF.

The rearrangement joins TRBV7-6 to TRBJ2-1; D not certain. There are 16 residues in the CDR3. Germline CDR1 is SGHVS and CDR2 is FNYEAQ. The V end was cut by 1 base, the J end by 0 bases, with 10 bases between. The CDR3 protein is CASSLEVGSSYNEQFF. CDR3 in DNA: TGTGCCAGCAGCTTAGAGGTCGGAAGCTCCTACAATGAGCAGTTCTTC.

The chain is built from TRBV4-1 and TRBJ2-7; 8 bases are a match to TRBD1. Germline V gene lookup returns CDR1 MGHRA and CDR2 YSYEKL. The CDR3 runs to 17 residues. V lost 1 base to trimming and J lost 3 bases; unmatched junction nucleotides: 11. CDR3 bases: TGCGCCAGCAGCCAAGGCGCAATAGGACAGGGTTACTACGAGCAGTACTTC. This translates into CASSQGAIGQGYYEQYF.

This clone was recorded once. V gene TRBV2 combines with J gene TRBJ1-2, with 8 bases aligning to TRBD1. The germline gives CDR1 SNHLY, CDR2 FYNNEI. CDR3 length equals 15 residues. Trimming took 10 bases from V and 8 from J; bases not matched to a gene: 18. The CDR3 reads CATPLQATGGVGYTF. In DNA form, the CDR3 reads TGTGCCACCCCGTTACAGGCAACAGGGGGTGTGGGCTACACCTTC.

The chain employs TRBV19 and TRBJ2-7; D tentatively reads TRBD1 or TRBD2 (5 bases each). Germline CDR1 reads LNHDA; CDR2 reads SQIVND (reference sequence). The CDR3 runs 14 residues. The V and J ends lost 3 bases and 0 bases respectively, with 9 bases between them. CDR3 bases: TGTGCCAGTAGTATTGGGGGTTTCTCCTACGAGCAGTACTTC. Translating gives CASSIGGFSYEQYF. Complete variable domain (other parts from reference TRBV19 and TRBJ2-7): DGGITQSPKYLFRKEGQNVTLSCEQNLNHDAMYWYRQDPGQGLRLIYYSQIVNDFQKGDIAEGYSVSREKKESFPLTVTSAQKNPTAFYLCASSIGGFSYEQYFGPGTRLTVT.

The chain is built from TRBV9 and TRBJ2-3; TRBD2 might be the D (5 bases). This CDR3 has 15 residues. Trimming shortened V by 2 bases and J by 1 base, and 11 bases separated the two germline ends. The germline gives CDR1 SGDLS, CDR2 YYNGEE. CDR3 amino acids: CASSVASSGTDTQYF. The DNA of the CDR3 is TGTGCCAGCAGCGTGGCTAGCAGCGGCACAGATACGCAGTATTTT. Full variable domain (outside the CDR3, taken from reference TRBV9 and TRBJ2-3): DSGVTQTPKHLITATGQRVTLRCSPRSGDLSVYWYQQSLDQGLQFLIQYYNGEERAKGNILERFSAQQFPDLHSELNLSSLELGDSALYFCASSVASSGTDTQYFGPGTRLTVL.

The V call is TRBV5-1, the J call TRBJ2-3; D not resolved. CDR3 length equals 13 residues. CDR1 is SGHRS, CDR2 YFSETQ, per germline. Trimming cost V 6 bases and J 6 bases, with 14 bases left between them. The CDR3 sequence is CASTDTRTDTQYF. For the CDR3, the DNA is TGCGCCAGCACCGACACCCGGACGGATACGCAGTATTTT.

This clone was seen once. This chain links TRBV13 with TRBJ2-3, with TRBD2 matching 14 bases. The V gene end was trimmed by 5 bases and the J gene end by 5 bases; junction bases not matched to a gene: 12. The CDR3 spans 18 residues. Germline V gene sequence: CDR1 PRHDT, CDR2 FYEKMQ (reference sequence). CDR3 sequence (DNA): TGTGCCAGCAGCACGCGGTCCGGACTAGCGGGGGGCTTAGATACGCAGTATTTT. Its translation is CASSTRSGLAGGLDTQYF. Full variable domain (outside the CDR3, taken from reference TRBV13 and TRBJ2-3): AAGVIQSPRHLIKEKRETATLKCYPIPRHDTVYWYQQGPGQDPQFLISFYEKMQSDKGSIPDRFSAQQFSDYHSELNMSSLELGDSALYFCASSTRSGLAGGLDTQYFGPGTRLTVL.

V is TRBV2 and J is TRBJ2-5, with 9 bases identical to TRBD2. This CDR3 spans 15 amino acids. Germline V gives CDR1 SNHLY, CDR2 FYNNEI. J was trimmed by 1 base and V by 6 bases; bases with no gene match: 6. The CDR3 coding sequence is TGTGCCAGCAGGACAGTAGCGGGGGTCCAAGAGACCCAGTACTTC. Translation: CASRTVAGVQETQYF.

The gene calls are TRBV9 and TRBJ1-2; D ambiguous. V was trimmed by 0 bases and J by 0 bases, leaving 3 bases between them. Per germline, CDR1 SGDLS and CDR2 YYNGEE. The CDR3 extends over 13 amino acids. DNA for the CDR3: TGTGCCAGCAGCGTAGAGTCTAACTATGGCTACACCTTC. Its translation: CASSVESNYGYTF.

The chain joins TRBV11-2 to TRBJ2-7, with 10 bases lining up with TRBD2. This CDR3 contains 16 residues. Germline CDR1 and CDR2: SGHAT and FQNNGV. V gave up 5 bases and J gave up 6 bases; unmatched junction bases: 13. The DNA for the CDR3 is TGTGCCAGCAGCCACGGCGGGCTAGCGGGGGAAGTCGAGCAGTACTTC. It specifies CASSHGGLAGEVEQYF. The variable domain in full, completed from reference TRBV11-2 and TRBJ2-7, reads EAGVAQSPRYKIIEKRQSVAFWCNPISGHATLYWYQQILGQGPKLLIQFQNNGVVDDSQLPKDRFSAERLKGVDSTLKIQPAKLEDSAVYLCASSHGGLAGEVEQYFGPGTRLTVT.

The CDR3 is CASGTSGGAWGDTQYF. CDR3 in DNA: TGTGCCAGCGGGACTAGCGGGGGGGCCTGGGGAGATACGCAGTATTTT. J is TRBJ2-3 and V is TRBV11-2; 16 positions match TRBD2. Trimming removed 8 bases from V and 5 bases from J; junction bases left unmatched: 7. Germline values: CDR1 SGHAT, CDR2 FQNNGV. CDR3 length: 16 residues.

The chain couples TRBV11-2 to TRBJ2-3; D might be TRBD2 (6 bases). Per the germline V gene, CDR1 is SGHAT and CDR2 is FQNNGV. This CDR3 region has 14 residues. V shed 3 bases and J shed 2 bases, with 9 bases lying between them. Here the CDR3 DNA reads TGTGCCAGCAGCTTGTCGGGGGACACAGATACGCAGTATTTT. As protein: CASSLSGDTDTQYF.

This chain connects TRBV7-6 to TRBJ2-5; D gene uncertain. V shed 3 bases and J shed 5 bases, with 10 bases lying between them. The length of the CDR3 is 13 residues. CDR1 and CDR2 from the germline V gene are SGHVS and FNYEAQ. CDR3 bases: TGTGCCAGCAGCTTGGTAGTCCGGGAGACCCAGTACTTC. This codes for CASSLVVRETQYF.

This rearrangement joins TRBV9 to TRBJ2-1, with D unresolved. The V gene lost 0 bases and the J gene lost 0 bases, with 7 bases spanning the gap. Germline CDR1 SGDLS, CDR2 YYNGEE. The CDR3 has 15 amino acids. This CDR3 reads CASSVGTSSYNEQFF. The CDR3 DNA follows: TGTGCCAGCAGCGTAGGCACGAGCTCCTACAATGAGCAGTTCTTC.

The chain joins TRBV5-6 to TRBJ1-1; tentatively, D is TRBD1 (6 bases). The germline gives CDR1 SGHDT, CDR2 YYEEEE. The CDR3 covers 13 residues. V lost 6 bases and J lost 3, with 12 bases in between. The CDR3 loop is CASNPTGHTEAFF. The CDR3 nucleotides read TGTGCCAGCAACCCGACAGGACACACTGAAGCTTTCTTT. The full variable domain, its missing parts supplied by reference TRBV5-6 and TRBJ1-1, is DAGVTQSPTHLIKTRGQQVTLRCSPKSGHDTVSWYQQALGQGPQFIFQYYEEEERQRGNFPDRFSGHQFPNYSSELNVNALLLGDSALYLCASNPTGHTEAFFGQGTRLTVV.

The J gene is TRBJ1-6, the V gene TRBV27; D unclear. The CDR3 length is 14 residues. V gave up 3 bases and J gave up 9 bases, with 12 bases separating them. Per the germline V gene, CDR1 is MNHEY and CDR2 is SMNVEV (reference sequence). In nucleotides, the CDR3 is TGTGCCAGCAGTTTGGGTATAGTTGGTTCACCCCTCCACTTT. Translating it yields CASSLGIVGSPLHF.

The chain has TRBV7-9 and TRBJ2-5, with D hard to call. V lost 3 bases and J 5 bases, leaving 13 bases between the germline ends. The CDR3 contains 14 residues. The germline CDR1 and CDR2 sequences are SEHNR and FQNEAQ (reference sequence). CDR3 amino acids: CASSFGLVGETQYF. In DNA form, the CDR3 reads TGTGCCAGCAGCTTCGGATTAGTGGGGGAGACCCAGTACTTC.

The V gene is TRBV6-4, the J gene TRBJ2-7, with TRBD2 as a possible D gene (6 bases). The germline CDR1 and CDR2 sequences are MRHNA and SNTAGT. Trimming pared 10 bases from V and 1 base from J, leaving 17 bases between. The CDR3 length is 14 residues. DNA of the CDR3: TGTGCCACCATAATTGGGGGGAGGTCCTACGAGCAGTACTTC. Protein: CATIIGGRSYEQYF.

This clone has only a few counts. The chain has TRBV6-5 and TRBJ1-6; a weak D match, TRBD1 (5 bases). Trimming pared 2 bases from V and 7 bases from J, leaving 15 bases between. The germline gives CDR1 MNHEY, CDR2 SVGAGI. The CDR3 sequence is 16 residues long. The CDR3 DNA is TGTGCCAGCAGTTACCGGGACGCCGAGAGGAATTCACCCCTCCACTTT. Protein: CASSYRDAERNSPLHF.

CDR3 in amino acids: CASSLMAGFADTQYF. The CDR3 DNA is TGTGCCAGCAGTTTAATGGCGGGGTTTGCAGATACGCAGTATTTT. The chain employs TRBV27 and TRBJ2-3; maybe TRBD2 (6 bases). The V end was cut by 2 bases, the J end by 4 bases, with 13 bases between. The CDR3 is 15 amino acids. In germline, CDR1 is MNHEY, CDR2 SMNVEV (reference sequence).

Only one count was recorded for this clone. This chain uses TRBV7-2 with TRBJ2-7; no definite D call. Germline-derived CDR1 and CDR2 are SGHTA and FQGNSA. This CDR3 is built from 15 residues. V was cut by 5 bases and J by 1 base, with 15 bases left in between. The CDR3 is CASSPIWTNSYEQYF. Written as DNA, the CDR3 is TGTGCCAGCAGCCCCATCTGGACGAATTCCTACGAGCAGTACTTC.

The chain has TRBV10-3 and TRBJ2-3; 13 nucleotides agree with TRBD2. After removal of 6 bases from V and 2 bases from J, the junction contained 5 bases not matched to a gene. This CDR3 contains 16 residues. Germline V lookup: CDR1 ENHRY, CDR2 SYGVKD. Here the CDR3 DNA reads TGTGCCATCAGAGGGACTAGCGGGGTTATCACAGATACGCAGTATTTT. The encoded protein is CAIRGTSGVITDTQYF.